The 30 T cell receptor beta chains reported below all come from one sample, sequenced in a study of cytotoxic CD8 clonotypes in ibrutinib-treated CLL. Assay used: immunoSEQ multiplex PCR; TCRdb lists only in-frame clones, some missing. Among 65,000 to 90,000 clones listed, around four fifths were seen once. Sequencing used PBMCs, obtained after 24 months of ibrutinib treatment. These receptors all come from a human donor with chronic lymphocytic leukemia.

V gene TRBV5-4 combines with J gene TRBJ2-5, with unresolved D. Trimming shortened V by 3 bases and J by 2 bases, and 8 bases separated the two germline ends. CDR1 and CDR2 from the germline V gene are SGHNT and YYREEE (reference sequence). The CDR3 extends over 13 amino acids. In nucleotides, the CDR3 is TGTGCCAGCAGCTCTATACCACAAGAGACCCAGTACTTC. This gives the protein CASSSIPQETQYF.

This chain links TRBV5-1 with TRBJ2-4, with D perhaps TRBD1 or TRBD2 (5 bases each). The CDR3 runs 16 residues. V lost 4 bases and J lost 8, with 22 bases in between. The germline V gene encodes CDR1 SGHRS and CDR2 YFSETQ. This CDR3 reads CASSRDSGLGGYIQYF. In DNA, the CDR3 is TGCGCCAGCAGCAGAGACAGCGGCTTGGGTGGATACATTCAGTACTTC.

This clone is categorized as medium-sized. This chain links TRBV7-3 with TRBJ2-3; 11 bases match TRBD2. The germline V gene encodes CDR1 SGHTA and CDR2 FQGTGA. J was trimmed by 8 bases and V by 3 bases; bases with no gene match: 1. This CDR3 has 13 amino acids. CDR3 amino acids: CASSLGTSGTQYF. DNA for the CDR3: TGTGCCAGCAGCTTGGGGACTAGCGGTACGCAGTATTTT.

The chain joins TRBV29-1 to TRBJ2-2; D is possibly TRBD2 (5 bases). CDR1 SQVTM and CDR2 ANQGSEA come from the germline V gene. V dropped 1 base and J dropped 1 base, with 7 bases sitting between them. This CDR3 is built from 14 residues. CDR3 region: CSVEVGRNTGELFF. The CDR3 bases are TGCAGCGTTGAAGTAGGGAGGAACACCGGGGAGCTGTTTTTT.

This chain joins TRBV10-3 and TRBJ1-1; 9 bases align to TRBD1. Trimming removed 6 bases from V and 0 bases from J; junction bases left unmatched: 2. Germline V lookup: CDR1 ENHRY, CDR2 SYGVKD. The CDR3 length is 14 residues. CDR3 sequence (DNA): TGTGCCATCAGGGACAGGGGCTTGAACACTGAAGCTTTCTTT. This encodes CAIRDRGLNTEAFF.

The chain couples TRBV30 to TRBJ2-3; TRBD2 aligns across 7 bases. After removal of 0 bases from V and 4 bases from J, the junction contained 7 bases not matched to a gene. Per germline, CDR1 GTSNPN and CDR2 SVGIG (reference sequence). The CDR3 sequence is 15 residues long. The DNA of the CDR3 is TGTGCCTGGAGTGTAAAGGCGGGAGTAGCAGATACGCAGTATTTT. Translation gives CAWSVKAGVADTQYF.

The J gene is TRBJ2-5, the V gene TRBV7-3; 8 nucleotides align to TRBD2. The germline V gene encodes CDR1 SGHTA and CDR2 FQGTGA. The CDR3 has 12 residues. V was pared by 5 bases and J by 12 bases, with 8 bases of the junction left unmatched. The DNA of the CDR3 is TGTGCCAGCAGCCTCTCGGGAGGGACAAAGTACTTC. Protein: CASSLSGGTKYF.

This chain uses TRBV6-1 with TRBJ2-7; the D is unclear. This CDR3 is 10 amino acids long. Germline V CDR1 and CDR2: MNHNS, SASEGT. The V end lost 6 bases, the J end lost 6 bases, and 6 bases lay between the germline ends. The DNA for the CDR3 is TGTGCCAGCAGCGCACTCGAGCAGTACTTC. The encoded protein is CASSALEQYF.

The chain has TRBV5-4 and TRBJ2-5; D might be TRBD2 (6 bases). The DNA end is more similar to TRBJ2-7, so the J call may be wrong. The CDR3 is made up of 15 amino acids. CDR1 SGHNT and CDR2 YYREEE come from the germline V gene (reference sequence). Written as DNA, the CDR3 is TGTGCCAGCTCTCCGACCCCGGGAGACGAATACGAGCAGTACTTC. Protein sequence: CASSPTPGDEYEQYF.

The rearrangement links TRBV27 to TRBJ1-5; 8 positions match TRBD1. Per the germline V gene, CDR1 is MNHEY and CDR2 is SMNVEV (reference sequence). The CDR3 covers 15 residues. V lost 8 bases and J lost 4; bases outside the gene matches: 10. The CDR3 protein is CASSPGTGPNQPQHF. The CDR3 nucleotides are TGTGCCAGCTCTCCCGGGACAGGCCCAAATCAGCCCCAGCATTTT.

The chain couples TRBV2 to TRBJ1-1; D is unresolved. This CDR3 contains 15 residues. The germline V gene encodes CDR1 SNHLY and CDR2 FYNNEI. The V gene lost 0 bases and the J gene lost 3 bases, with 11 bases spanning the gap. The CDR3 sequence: CASSEALGGDTEAFF. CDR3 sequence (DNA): TGTGCCAGCAGTGAAGCCCTGGGAGGAGACACTGAAGCTTTCTTT.

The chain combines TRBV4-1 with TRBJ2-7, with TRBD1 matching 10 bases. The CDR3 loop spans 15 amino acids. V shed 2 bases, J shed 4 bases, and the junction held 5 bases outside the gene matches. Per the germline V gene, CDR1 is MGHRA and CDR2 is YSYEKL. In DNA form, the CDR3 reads TGCGCCAGCAGCCAACGTGGGACAGGGGCTTACGAGCAGTACTTC. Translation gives CASSQRGTGAYEQYF.

The CDR3 DNA reads TGTGCCAGTAGCAAGTGGTCGAGCGGTACGGGCACAGATACGCAGTATTTT. This translates into CASSKWSSGTGTDTQYF. The chain couples TRBV19 to TRBJ2-3; D may be TRBD2 (5 bases). Trimming took off 6 bases at V and 1 base at J, with 20 bases between the two ends. CDR3 size: 17 residues. Per germline, CDR1 LNHDA and CDR2 SQIVND (reference sequence).

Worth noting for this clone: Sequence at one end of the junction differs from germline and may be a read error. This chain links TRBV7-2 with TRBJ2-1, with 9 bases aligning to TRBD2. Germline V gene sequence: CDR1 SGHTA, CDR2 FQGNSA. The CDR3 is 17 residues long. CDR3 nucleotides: TGTGCCAGCAGCGTAGCCCTTAGCGGGAGTGGGGTCAATGAGCAGTTCTTC. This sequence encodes CASSVALSGSGVNEQFF.

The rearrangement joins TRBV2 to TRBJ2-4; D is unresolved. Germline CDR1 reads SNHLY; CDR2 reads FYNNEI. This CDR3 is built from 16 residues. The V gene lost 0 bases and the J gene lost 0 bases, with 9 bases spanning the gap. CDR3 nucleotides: TGTGCCAGCAGTGAAGCGCTTGGGCAAGCCAAAAACATTCAGTACTTC. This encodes CASSEALGQAKNIQYF.

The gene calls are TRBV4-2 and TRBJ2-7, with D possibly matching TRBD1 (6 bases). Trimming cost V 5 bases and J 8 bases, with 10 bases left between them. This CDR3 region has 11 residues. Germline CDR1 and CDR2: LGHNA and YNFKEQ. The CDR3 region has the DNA TGTGCCAGCAGCAGAGGGGGACAGCAGTACTTC. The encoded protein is CASSRGGQQYF.

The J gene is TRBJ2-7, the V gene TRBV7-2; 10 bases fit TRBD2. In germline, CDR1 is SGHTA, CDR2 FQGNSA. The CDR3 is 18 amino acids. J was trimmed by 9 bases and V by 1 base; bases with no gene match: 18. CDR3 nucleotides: TGTGCCAGCAGCTTAGAGGTTGCTAGGTCTAGCGGGAGTATTGGGCAGTACTTC. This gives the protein CASSLEVARSSGSIGQYF.

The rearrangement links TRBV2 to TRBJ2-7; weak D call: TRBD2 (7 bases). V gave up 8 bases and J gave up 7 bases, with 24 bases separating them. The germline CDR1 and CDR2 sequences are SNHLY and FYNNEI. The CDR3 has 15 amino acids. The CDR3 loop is CASLGGTSLAVEQYF. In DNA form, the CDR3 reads TGTGCCAGCCTCGGGGGCACCTCTCTAGCGGTAGAGCAGTACTTC.

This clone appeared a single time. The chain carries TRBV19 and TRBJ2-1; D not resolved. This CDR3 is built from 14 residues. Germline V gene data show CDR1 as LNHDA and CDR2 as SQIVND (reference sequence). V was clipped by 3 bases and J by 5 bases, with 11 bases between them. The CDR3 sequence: CASSILGQNNEQFF. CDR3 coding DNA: TGTGCCAGTAGTATTCTCGGTCAGAACAATGAGCAGTTCTTC.

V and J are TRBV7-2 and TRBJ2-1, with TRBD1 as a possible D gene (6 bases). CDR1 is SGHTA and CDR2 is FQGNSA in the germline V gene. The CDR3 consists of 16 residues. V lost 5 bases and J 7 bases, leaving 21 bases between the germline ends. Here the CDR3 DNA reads TGTGCCAGCAGCCTAGACCAGACAGGCTTTAGGAATGAGCAGTTCTTC. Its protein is CASSLDQTGFRNEQFF.

The CDR3 region is CASSPPLGSGRPDEQFF. The CDR3 DNA reads TGTGCCAGCTCACCACCTCTGGGTAGCGGGAGACCCGATGAGCAGTTCTTC. This chain links TRBV18 with TRBJ2-1, with 9 nucleotides matching TRBD2. The germline CDR1 and CDR2 sequences are KGHSH and LQKENI. V gave up 0 bases and J gave up 8 bases; unmatched junction bases: 11. This CDR3 is built from 17 residues.

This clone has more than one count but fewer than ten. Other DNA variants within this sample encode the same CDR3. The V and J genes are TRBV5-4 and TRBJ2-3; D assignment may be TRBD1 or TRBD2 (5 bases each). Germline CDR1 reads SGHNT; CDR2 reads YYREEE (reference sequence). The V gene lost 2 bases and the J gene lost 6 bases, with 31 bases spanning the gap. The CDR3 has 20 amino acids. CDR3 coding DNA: TGTGCCAGCAGCTTTACCCGGGACCCGACGCGAACCTGGCCTCGGGATACGCAGTATTTT. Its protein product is CASSFTRDPTRTWPRDTQYF.

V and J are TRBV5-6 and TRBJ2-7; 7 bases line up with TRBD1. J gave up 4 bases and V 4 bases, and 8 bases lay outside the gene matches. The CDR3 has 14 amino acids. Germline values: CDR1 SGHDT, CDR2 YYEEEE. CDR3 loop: CASSQVTGVYEQYF. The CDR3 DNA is TGTGCCAGCAGCCAAGTTACAGGGGTGTACGAGCAGTACTTC.

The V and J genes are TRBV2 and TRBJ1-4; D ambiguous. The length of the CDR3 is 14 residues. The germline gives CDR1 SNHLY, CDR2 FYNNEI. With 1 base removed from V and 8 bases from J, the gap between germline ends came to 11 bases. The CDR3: CASSEVSGREKLFF. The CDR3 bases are TGTGCCAGCAGTGAAGTCTCCGGACGGGAAAAACTGTTTTTT.

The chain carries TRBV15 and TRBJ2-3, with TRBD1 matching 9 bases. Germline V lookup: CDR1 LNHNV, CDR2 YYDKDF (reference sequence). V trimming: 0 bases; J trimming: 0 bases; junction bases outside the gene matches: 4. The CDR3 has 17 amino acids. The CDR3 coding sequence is TGTGCCACCAGCAGAGATTTTGGGACAGGGAGCACAGATACGCAGTATTTT. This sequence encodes CATSRDFGTGSTDTQYF.

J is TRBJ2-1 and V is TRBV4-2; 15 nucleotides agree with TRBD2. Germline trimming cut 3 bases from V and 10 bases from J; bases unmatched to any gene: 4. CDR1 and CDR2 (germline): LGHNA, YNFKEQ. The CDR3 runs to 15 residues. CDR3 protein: CASSQDGTSGREQFF. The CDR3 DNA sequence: TGTGCCAGCAGCCAGGATGGGACTAGCGGGAGGGAGCAGTTCTTC.

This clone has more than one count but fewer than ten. The CDR3 region has the DNA TGTGCCAGTAGTAAGACTAGCGGGAGAGCGGCAGATACGCAGTATTTT. Its translation: CASSKTSGRAADTQYF. This chain links TRBV19 with TRBJ2-3; 12 bases align to TRBD2. V shed 4 bases, J shed 4 bases, and the junction held 6 bases outside the gene matches. Germline loops: CDR1 LNHDA, CDR2 SQIVND (reference sequence). The length of the CDR3 is 16 residues.

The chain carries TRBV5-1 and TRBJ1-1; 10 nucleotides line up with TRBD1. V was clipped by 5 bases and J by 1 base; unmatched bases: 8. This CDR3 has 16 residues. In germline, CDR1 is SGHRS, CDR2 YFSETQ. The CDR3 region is CASSSGQGVKNTEAFF. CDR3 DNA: TGCGCCAGCAGTTCCGGACAGGGGGTAAAGAACACTGAAGCTTTCTTT.

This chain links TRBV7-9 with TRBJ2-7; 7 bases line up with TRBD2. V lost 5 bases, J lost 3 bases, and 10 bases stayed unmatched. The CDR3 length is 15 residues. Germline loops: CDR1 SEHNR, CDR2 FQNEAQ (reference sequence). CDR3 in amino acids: CASSPTGGWGYEQYF. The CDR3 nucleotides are TGTGCCAGCAGCCCCACCGGGGGGTGGGGCTACGAGCAGTACTTC.

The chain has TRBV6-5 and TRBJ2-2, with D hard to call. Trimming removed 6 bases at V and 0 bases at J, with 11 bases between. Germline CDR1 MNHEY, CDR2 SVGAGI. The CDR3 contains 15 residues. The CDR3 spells CASSPSPANTGELFF. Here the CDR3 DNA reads TGTGCCAGCAGCCCCTCCCCCGCGAACACCGGGGAGCTGTTTTTT.